The 27 T cell receptor beta chains given below trace back to one sample, sequenced in a study of T cell responses to AZD1222 COVID-19 vaccine. Generated by immunoSEQ multiplex PCR, the TCRdb table keeps only in-frame clones and is missing some. The repertoire holds around 200,000 clones, 85% to 90% seen once, with 0.4% to 0.5% in the top ten. The material was peripheral blood, obtained on day 0 of AZD1222 vaccination. Receptors originate from an adult in good health.

The CDR3, as DNA: TGTGCCAGCAGTTACGGGTCCTCCCGGCGGAATCAGCCCCAGCATTTT. Encoded protein: CASSYGSSRRNQPQHF. The chain employs TRBV6-6 and TRBJ1-5; D gene uncertain. The CDR3 loop spans 16 amino acids. V was trimmed by 2 bases and J by 4 bases, leaving 15 bases between them. CDR1 is MNHNY, CDR2 SVGAGI, per germline (reference sequence).

V and J are TRBV29-1 and TRBJ2-7; possible D gene TRBD1, 5 bases. V shed 2 bases and J shed 2 bases, with 13 bases lying between them. CDR3 length: 14 residues. In germline, CDR1 is SQVTM, CDR2 ANQGSEA. CDR3 coding DNA: TGCAGCGTTGAAAGGGGTAAGGGTACCTACGAGCAGTACTTC. Its protein product is CSVERGKGTYEQYF.

This rearrangement joins TRBV14 to TRBJ2-7; no firm D call. CDR3 size: 15 residues. Germline values: CDR1 SGHDN, CDR2 FVKESK. Trimming took off 0 bases at V and 2 bases at J, with 11 bases between the two ends. CDR3 sequence: CASSQDLYSPYEQYF. Written as DNA, the CDR3 is TGTGCCAGCAGCCAAGATCTCTACAGTCCCTACGAGCAGTACTTC. The full variable domain, rest sourced from reference TRBV14 and TRBJ2-7, is EAGVTQFPSHSVIEKGQTVTLRCDPISGHDNLYWYRRVMGKEIKFLLHFVKESKQDESGMPNNRFLAERTGGTYSTLKVQPAELEDSGVYFCASSQDLYSPYEQYFGPGTRLTVT.

This clone was counted a single time. The chain employs TRBV7-6 and TRBJ2-5, with TRBD2 matching 7 bases. Germline V lookup: CDR1 SGHVS, CDR2 FNYEAQ. V was pared by 2 bases and J by 5 bases, with 5 bases of the junction left unmatched. The CDR3 is made up of 14 amino acids. The CDR3 here is CASSLYGGGETQYF. The DNA for the CDR3 is TGTGCCAGCAGCTTATATGGCGGGGGTGAGACCCAGTACTTC.

The genes are TRBV5-1 and TRBJ2-1; D is perhaps TRBD2 (5 bases). The CDR3 length is 13 residues. The V gene lost 4 bases and the J gene lost 9 bases, with 14 bases spanning the gap. The germline gives CDR1 SGHRS, CDR2 YFSETQ. The CDR3 sequence: CASSKAGVAEQFF. The CDR3 coding sequence is TGCGCCAGCAGCAAGGCCGGGGTGGCTGAGCAGTTCTTC. The full variable domain, with the rest looked up from reference TRBV5-1 and TRBJ2-1, is KAGVTQTPRYLIKTRGQQVTLSCSPISGHRSVSWYQQTPGQGLQFLFEYFSETQRNKGNFPGRFSGRQFSNSRSEMNVSTLELGDSALYLCASSKAGVAEQFFGPGTRLTVL.

This chain uses TRBV9 with TRBJ2-7; D might be TRBD1 or TRBD2, each matching 5 bases. The CDR3 has 16 amino acids. Germline CDR1 and CDR2: SGDLS and YYNGEE. Deletions cut 3 bases from V and 2 bases from J, with 18 bases between. This chain's CDR3 is CASSEAPGRLTYEQYF. The CDR3 DNA sequence: TGTGCCAGCAGCGAGGCCCCGGGACGCCTCACCTACGAGCAGTACTTC.

V usage is TRBV30 and J usage is TRBJ1-6; the D is unclear. The CDR3 is 15 amino acids. The germline V gene has CDR1 GTSNPN and CDR2 SVGIG (reference sequence). V lost 2 bases, J lost 6 bases, and 14 bases lay in between. The CDR3 sequence is CAWSLVGSINSPLHF. The CDR3 nucleotides are TGTGCCTGGAGTCTAGTTGGCAGCATTAATTCACCCCTCCACTTT.

This chain links TRBV4-2 with TRBJ2-7; D is unclear. This CDR3 is 14 amino acids long. In germline, CDR1 is LGHNA, CDR2 YNFKEQ. V gave up 4 bases and J gave up 6 bases, with 16 bases separating them. The CDR3 DNA reads TGTGCCAGCAGCCTTCGTCGGGTCTGGGGCGAGCAGTACTTC. Encoded protein: CASSLRRVWGEQYF.

This clone was found a few times. The chain has TRBV10-3 and TRBJ2-7, with 9 nucleotides matching TRBD1. Germline loops: CDR1 ENHRY, CDR2 SYGVKD. The CDR3 contains 14 residues. V was clipped by 5 bases and J by 5 bases; unmatched bases: 7. The CDR3 reads CAISPGTGTHEQYF. The DNA for the CDR3 is TGTGCCATCAGTCCCGGGACAGGGACCCACGAGCAGTACTTC.

In this sample, this clone turned up a few times. The sample holds other DNA sequences that translate to the same CDR3. The chain is built from TRBV5-1 and TRBJ1-4; unclear D gene. Trimming cost V 4 bases and J 0 bases, with 7 bases left between them. CDR1 is SGHRS and CDR2 is YFSETQ in the germline V gene. This CDR3 has 14 residues. In nucleotides, the CDR3 is TGCGCCAGCAGCCCGCAGGCAACTAATGAAAAACTGTTTTTT. It yields the protein CASSPQATNEKLFF.

The gene calls are TRBV28 and TRBJ2-7; D unresolved. With 2 bases removed from V and 0 bases from J, the gap between germline ends came to 14 bases. This CDR3 has 16 amino acids. Germline CDR1 reads MDHEN; CDR2 reads SYDVKM. CDR3 nucleotides: TGTGCCAGCAGTTTAAGTCAAGAATTTTTCTCCTACGAGCAGTACTTC. It specifies CASSLSQEFFSYEQYF.

The J gene is TRBJ2-2, the V gene TRBV5-5; TRBD1 matches 9 bases. V lost 3 bases and J lost 6; bases outside the gene matches: 9. Germline lookup yields CDR1 SGHKS and CDR2 YYEKEE (reference sequence). CDR3 length equals 16 residues. This chain's CDR3 is CASSWRRDRVPGELFF. CDR3 DNA sequence: TGTGCCAGCAGCTGGCGGCGGGACAGGGTCCCCGGGGAGCTGTTTTTT.

This clone was recorded once. V and J are TRBV4-3 and TRBJ2-7, with D maybe TRBD2 (5 bases). V lost 3 bases and J lost 0, with 9 bases in between. The CDR3 has 14 amino acids. Germline CDR1 reads LGHNA; CDR2 reads YSLEER. CDR3 bases: TGCGCCAGCAGCCACAGCGGCAGCTCCTACGAGCAGTACTTC. Its protein is CASSHSGSSYEQYF.

The V call is TRBV6-2 or TRBV6-3, the J call TRBJ2-3, with 8 bases lining up with TRBD2. With 2 bases clipped from V and 6 bases from J, the junction kept 10 bases outside the gene matches. The CDR3 contains 16 residues. Germline CDR1 and CDR2: MNHEY and SVGEGT. This CDR3 is CASSYLPGTRMDTQYF. The CDR3 DNA reads TGTGCCAGCAGTTACCTCCCCGGGACTAGAATGGATACGCAGTATTTT.

The rearrangement uses TRBV7-9 and TRBJ2-7; either TRBD1 or TRBD2 may supply D (6 bases each). There are 15 residues in the CDR3. Germline-derived CDR1 and CDR2 are SEHNR and FQNEAQ (reference sequence). Trimming stripped 4 bases from V and 0 bases from J, with 13 bases between. The DNA of the CDR3 is TGTGCCAGCAGCTCAGGAGGGGGGTACTCCTACGAGCAGTACTTC. Protein product: CASSSGGGYSYEQYF.

The rearrangement uses TRBV5-4 and TRBJ1-4; no reliable D call. V was trimmed by 4 bases and J by 5 bases, leaving 15 bases between them. Germline loops: CDR1 SGHNT, CDR2 YYREEE (reference sequence). This CDR3 has 15 residues. The CDR3: CASSPTGSPNEKLFF. For the CDR3, the DNA is TGTGCCAGCAGCCCAACCGGGAGCCCCAATGAAAAACTGTTTTTT.

V usage is TRBV3-1 (or the pseudogene TRBV3-2) and J usage is TRBJ2-5, with D maybe TRBD2 (5 bases). Trimming pared 1 base from V and 1 base from J, leaving 7 bases between. The V gene's germline CDR1 is LGHDT and CDR2 YNNKEL (reference sequence). The CDR3 extends over 14 amino acids. CDR3: CASSQGLTQETQYF. CDR3 in DNA: TGTGCCAGCAGCCAAGGACTAACCCAAGAGACCCAGTACTTC.

The chain's CDR3 is CASSLAGGLAEAFF. Here the CDR3 DNA reads TGTGCCAGCAGCTTAGCGGGGGGCTTGGCTGAAGCTTTCTTT. The chain carries TRBV7-9 and TRBJ1-1; D may be TRBD1 (6 bases). Deletions cut 0 bases from V and 6 bases from J, with 11 bases between. The CDR3 contains 14 residues. Germline V gene data show CDR1 as SEHNR and CDR2 as FQNEAQ (reference sequence).

The chain uses TRBV27 and TRBJ2-7, with D uncertain. The CDR3 covers 14 residues. Per the germline V gene, CDR1 is MNHEY and CDR2 is SMNVEV (reference sequence). The V gene lost 3 bases and the J gene lost 1 base, with 10 bases spanning the gap. CDR3 DNA sequence: TGTGCCAGCAGTTTCCGGCATCATTCCTACGAGCAGTACTTC. Translated: CASSFRHHSYEQYF.

The V and J genes are TRBV11-2 and TRBJ2-7; TRBD1 is a possible D gene (5 bases). This CDR3 comprises 15 residues. Germline V gives CDR1 SGHAT, CDR2 FQNNGV. V dropped 5 bases and J dropped 4 bases, with 18 bases sitting between them. The CDR3 DNA follows: TGTGCCAGCAGCATAGGCCAGGGTCAAGGGTACGAGCAGTACTTC. The encoded protein is CASSIGQGQGYEQYF.

The CDR3 reads CASSLGGGHSGANVLTF. CDR3 bases: TGTGCCAGCAGCTTAGGCGGGGGACACTCTGGGGCCAACGTCCTGACTTTC. V is TRBV11-2 and J is TRBJ2-6; maybe TRBD2 (7 bases). V was pared by 1 base and J by 0 bases, with 10 bases between. CDR3 length equals 17 residues. Germline assignment: CDR1 SGHAT and CDR2 FQNNGV.

This clone was seen a single time. The CDR3 coding sequence is TGCGCCAGCAGCATCTCTAGCTCTGGGGCCAACGTCCTGACTTTC. It is translated as CASSISSSGANVLTF. J is TRBJ2-6 and V is TRBV5-1, with no clear D. The ends were cut back, 4 bases at V and 0 bases at J, with 8 bases in the middle. The CDR3 consists of 15 residues. Per the germline V gene, CDR1 is SGHRS and CDR2 is YFSETQ. Looking up the rest from reference TRBV5-1 and TRBJ2-6 gives the full variable domain: KAGVTQTPRYLIKTRGQQVTLSCSPISGHRSVSWYQQTPGQGLQFLFEYFSETQRNKGNFPGRFSGRQFSNSRSEMNVSTLELGDSALYLCASSISSSGANVLTFGAGSRLTVL.

This rearrangement joins TRBV28 to TRBJ1-3, with D perhaps matching TRBD1 (6 bases). This CDR3 comprises 13 residues. V lost 8 bases and J lost 3, with 11 bases in between. The germline V gene encodes CDR1 MDHEN and CDR2 SYDVKM. In nucleotides, the CDR3 is TGTGCCAGCTCGGCAGGGGTTGGAAACACCATATATTTT. Translated: CASSAGVGNTIYF.

The chain is built from TRBV30 and TRBJ2-1, with TRBD2 matching 12 bases. The V gene end was trimmed by 4 bases and the J gene end by 12 bases; junction bases not matched to a gene: 10. Germline CDR1 reads GTSNPN; CDR2 reads SVGIG (reference sequence). This CDR3 has 14 amino acids. CDR3 DNA: TGTGCCTGGAATTTACTAGCGGGAGGAGGAGGGCAGTTCTTC. Its translation: CAWNLLAGGGGQFF.

This chain joins TRBV5-6 and TRBJ1-2; 11 nucleotides match TRBD1. J was trimmed by 4 bases and V by 4 bases; bases with no gene match: 9. This CDR3 is 16 amino acids long. CDR1 and CDR2 from the germline V gene are SGHDT and YYEEEE. The CDR3 DNA sequence: TGTGCCAGCAGCATCCGGGACAGGGGGTTCCTCTATGGCTACACCTTC. This sequence encodes CASSIRDRGFLYGYTF.

The V call is TRBV27, the J call TRBJ1-1, with D possibly TRBD1 on 5 matching bases. Germline lookup yields CDR1 MNHEY and CDR2 SMNVEV (reference sequence). Trimming cost V 5 bases and J 1 base, with 11 bases left between them. The CDR3 is made up of 14 amino acids. The CDR3, as DNA: TGTGCCAGCAGTGCCGGGACTGCGAACACTGAAGCTTTCTTT. Encoded protein: CASSAGTANTEAFF.

This chain connects TRBV6-2 or TRBV6-3 to TRBJ1-1, with D unclear. CDR1 and CDR2 from the germline V gene are MNHEY and SVGEGT. The CDR3 runs to 14 residues. Deletions cut 2 bases from V and 0 bases from J, with 7 bases between. CDR3 bases: TGTGCCAGCAGTTACCTGGCAGTGAACACTGAAGCTTTCTTT. This codes for CASSYLAVNTEAFF.